The text below deals with one TCR beta chain. Its target antigen remains unknown. Qualities for individual bases were not recorded, and no much larger clone is one base off. Another Seattle source contributed samples from volunteer blood donors who had recovered from COVID-19. Whole blood was collected in K2EDTA tubes by collaborating institutions according to the institutions' own protocols. For TCRbeta analysis, collaborator samples were shipped as frozen whole blood, as isolated PBMCs, or as DNA extracted from either sample type. CDR3 length: 13 amino acids, cysteine to phenylalanine. CDR3 DNA only is kept here, 39 bases in frame from base 1. The CDR1 and CDR2 encoded by the germline V gene (reference sequence) are MNHEY and SMNVEV. The trim is 11 bases for V and 6 bases for J, with a gap of 19 bases between the germline ends. TCRbeta CDR3 regions were amplified from genomic DNA by means of the immunoSEQ Assay, a bias-controlled multiplex PCR. The source study handled its data this way. The number of nucleated cells in each sample was estimated from the amplification of reference gene primers within the assay. To quantify the absolute abundance of each unique TCRbeta CDR3 rearrangement, sequence reads were collapsed and filtered. For each sample, productive Simpson clonality was calculated as the square root of Simpson's diversity index across productive rearrangements. Imported from immuneACCESS, the table was reduced by TCRdb to in-frame sequences with V and J called. These copies leave out some clones; in studies compared against another copy, an unresolved V gene accounts for under half, and the cause of the remainder is not known. V and J calls plus clone size are reproduced from that table; the DNA served to infer D and trimming. In all, the sample holds just over 70,000 clones, and 80% of those were seen once. The top ten constitute 15% to 20% of the sample.

This record belongs to a study of blood T cell repertoires in COVID-19 (dated by TCRdb to 2018 to 2020). In the study overall: Collaborator samples came from the United States, Italy and Spain and covered acute and convalescent phases of COVID-19. The material from the prospective study consisted of cDNA or gDNA derived from T cells, B-cell-depleted T cells, or PBMCs. The dataset comprised deeply sampled blood TCRbeta repertoires from subjects exposed to, actively infected with, or recovered from COVID-19. The repertoires were released in a freely available public database intended as a resource for research on the immune response to SARS-CoV-2. The samples were drawn from two sources: the first 160 participants of the ongoing ImmuneRACE study, and fewer than 1,500 subjects contributed by 6 global collaborators. Nearly every sample came with metadata listing a de-identified subject ID, COVID-19 status, age in years and sex. Where available, HLA class I and class II types were obtained from metadata supplied by the sample provider rather than from assay-based typing.

What the study reported, not specific to this receptor: The quantity of clinical and demographic metadata differed by source and by participant and was supplied without curation.

The chain is encoded by TRBV27 joined to TRBJ1-2, with TRBD1 tentatively as D gene (5 bases match). This clonotype was sampled from a man between 65 and 85 years old who had recovered from COVID-19. The sequenced sample was peripheral blood. The nucleotide sequence is given as TGTGCCGCATACTCCGGGGGTTCGGATGGCTACACCTTC. Its translation is CAAYSGGSDGYTF.